This T cell receptor (beta chain) was sequenced for a study of blood T cell repertoires in COVID-19. Across the whole study: The United States, Italy and Spain provided the acute and convalescent COVID-19 samples.

Per the authors' pipeline: Estimation of nucleated cell counts was performed using reference gene primer amplification. Assay: immunoSEQ multiplex PCR; the TCRdb copy retains only in-frame clones and omits some. V and J calls and clone size are copied from that table; D and trimming were computed from the DNA. The sample contains roughly 300,000 clones, around 87% of which appear only once. This CDR3 contains 15 residues. From germline, CDR1 is MNHEY and CDR2 SMNVEV (reference sequence). Trimming removed 9 bases from V and 8 bases from J, with 22 bases in between. This sequence originates from a woman aged 25 to 39 who had recovered from COVID-19. This chain uses TRBV27 with TRBJ1-4; D is ambiguous. Specimen: PBMCs or T cells enriched from blood (not recorded which). The CDR3 DNA reads as TGTGCCAGTCCTCAGATATCAGACAAACACGAAAAACTGTTTTTT. Residues: CASPQISDKHEKLFF.